Included here is one TCR beta chain sequence, with context. What it binds is not known. The sample belongs to a study of Ad26.COV2.S vaccination and SARS-CoV-2 variants. The treatment denotes: about 20 received Ad26.COV2.S at low or high dose, single or two shots; roughly 5 received placebo; per-sample allocation not given. Repertoires come from day 63 after the first vaccine or placebo injection. Repertoires were generated with immunoSEQ multiplex PCR, while TCRdb's copy carries only in-frame clones and drops some. The sample carries hundreds of thousands of clones, approximately 88% recorded once. This CDR3 comprises 15 residues. Looked up from germline, CDR1 is SGHRS and CDR2 is YFSETQ. V was clipped by 0 bases and J by 1 base; unmatched bases: 4. Study-level points and caveats: Using TCR breadth and depth analyses may have led to underestimated total T cell responses. Individuals receiving vaccine had higher spike-specific TCR breadth than placebo recipients did.

The origin of this receptor is a person aged 18 to 59 who received the Ad26.COV2.S COVID-19 vaccine or a placebo. The sample was peripheral blood, taken in a trial of Ad26.COV2.S vaccine versus placebo. The rearrangement uses TRBV5-1 and TRBJ2-7; 7 nucleotides agree with TRBD1. CDR3 nucleotides: TGCGCCAGCAGCTTGGCCCCGGGACAGTCCTACGAGCAGTACTTC. Translation gives CASSLAPGQSYEQYF.